Shown below are 30 T cell receptor beta chains from a single sample sequenced in a study of monozygotic twins with inflammatory bowel disease. TCRdb re-called the 5' RACE reads; every CDR3 protein appears as one record, without DNA. The table counts about 380,000 distinct CDR3 sequences; 2% to 3% lies in the top ten. Sequenced sample: blood. These receptors all come from a human donor with ulcerative colitis or Crohn's disease, or a healthy co-twin of an affected twin (not recorded which).

The chain couples TRBV20-1 to TRBJ2-2; checking the TCRdb D call of TRBD2 is not possible without DNA. Looked up from germline, CDR1 is DFQATT and CDR2 is SNEGSKA (reference sequence). The CDR3 has 17 residues. CDR3 protein: CSARPRSRAASTGELFF.

The rearrangement links TRBV6-2 or TRBV6-3 to TRBJ2-7; as DNA is missing, the TRBD2 call by TCRdb cannot be tested. The germline gives CDR1 MNHEY, CDR2 SVGEGT. The CDR3 length is 14 residues. The CDR3 is CASSWLAGLYEQYF.

The V gene is TRBV9, the J gene TRBJ2-1. Germline V gives CDR1 SGDLS, CDR2 YYNGEE. The CDR3 has 16 amino acids. The CDR3 protein is CASSVLNRGSYNEQFF.

V and J are TRBV5-1 and TRBJ2-1; TCRdb's D gene call, TRBD2, goes unchecked for lack of DNA. The length of the CDR3 is 13 residues. Germline assignment: CDR1 SGHRS and CDR2 YFSETQ. This CDR3 is CASKRVGSVEQFF.

The chain couples TRBV7-2 to TRBJ2-7. This CDR3 is 13 amino acids long. Germline CDR1 and CDR2: SGHTA and FQGNSA. The CDR3 sequence is CVSAKGSSYEQYF.

CDR3 in amino acids: CSAIDLAGGTDTQYF. The chain uses TRBV20-1 and TRBJ2-3; TCRdb's assignment of TRBD2 cannot be checked, as there is no DNA. The CDR3 extends over 15 amino acids. CDR1 and CDR2 from the germline V gene are DFQATT and SNEGSKA (reference sequence).

J is TRBJ2-2 and V is TRBV6-4; TCRdb's D call, TRBD1, is unchecked because there is no DNA. This CDR3 has 15 residues. The germline V gene has CDR1 MRHNA and CDR2 SNTAGT. CDR3 amino acids: CASSAGTGESGELFF.

The V gene is TRBV5-1, the J gene TRBJ1-1; TCRdb calls TRBD1, which cannot be checked without DNA. This CDR3 is built from 17 residues. Germline V gene sequence: CDR1 SGHRS, CDR2 YFSETQ. The CDR3 reads CASSSSPGGWVNTEAFF.

The CDR3 is CASSLGQIMNTEAFF. The rearrangement links TRBV7-3 to TRBJ1-1; TCRdb selects TRBD1, and the lack of DNA leaves this call unchecked. This CDR3 has 15 residues. Per the germline V gene, CDR1 is SGHTA and CDR2 is FQGTGA.

This chain uses TRBV9 with TRBJ1-5; TCRdb designates TRBD1, a call that cannot be tested without DNA. Germline CDR1 is SGDLS and CDR2 is YYNGEE. The CDR3 contains 14 residues. This CDR3 is CASSVGTGYQPQHF.

The V gene is TRBV6-5, the J gene TRBJ2-7; TCRdb outputs TRBD1, but without DNA this stays unchecked. The germline V gene encodes CDR1 MNHEY and CDR2 SVGAGI. CDR3 size: 14 residues. The chain's CDR3 is CASSYSGQAYEQHF.

The chain uses TRBV18 and TRBJ2-7. The germline gives CDR1 KGHSH, CDR2 LQKENI. The CDR3 is made up of 16 amino acids. The CDR3 region is CASSPPRQDRNYEQYF.

The genes are TRBV12-3 or TRBV12-4 and TRBJ2-7; TCRdb gives TRBD1 as the D gene, but with no DNA this cannot be confirmed. The CDR3 length is 16 residues. The CDR3 sequence: CASSSRVQGAYYEQYF.

The chain is built from TRBV7-3 and TRBJ2-1; TCRdb indicates TRBD2, and absent DNA this call remains unverified. CDR1 is SGHTA and CDR2 is FQGTGA in the germline V gene. This CDR3 spans 14 amino acids. CDR3 residues: CASSLGLANGEQFF.

V and J are TRBV11-2 and TRBJ2-5; the D gene TCRdb calls, TRBD2, cannot be checked with no DNA. This CDR3 contains 18 residues. Germline V gene lookup returns CDR1 SGHAT and CDR2 FQNNGV. This CDR3 reads CASSLGVGSGGFGETQYF. The complete variable domain, with remaining parts taken from reference TRBV11-2 and TRBJ2-5, reads EAGVAQSPRYKIIEKRQSVAFWCNPISGHATLYWYQQILGQGPKLLIQFQNNGVVDDSQLPKDRFSAERLKGVDSTLKIQPAKLEDSAVYLCASSLGVGSGGFGETQYFGPGTRLLVL.

This sequence joins TRBV7-3 and TRBJ2-7; the D gene TCRdb calls, TRBD1, cannot be checked with no DNA. CDR3 length equals 12 residues. Germline V gives CDR1 SGHTA, CDR2 FQGTGA. CDR3 protein: CASKGQGEEQYF.

This rearrangement joins TRBV5-1 to TRBJ2-7. Germline CDR1 SGHRS, CDR2 YFSETQ. This CDR3 has 14 amino acids. CDR3 protein: CASTIDGSSYEQYF. Supplemented by reference TRBV5-1 and TRBJ2-7, the full variable domain reads KAGVTQTPRYLIKTRGQQVTLSCSPISGHRSVSWYQQTPGQGLQFLFEYFSETQRNKGNFPGRFSGRQFSNSRSEMNVSTLELGDSALYLCASTIDGSSYEQYFGPGTRLTVT.

The chain combines TRBV5-1 with TRBJ2-7; TCRdb's D call, TRBD2, is unchecked because there is no DNA. Germline CDR1 reads SGHRS; CDR2 reads YFSETQ. The CDR3 loop spans 15 amino acids. Here the CDR3 reads CASSLEAGSSYEQYF.

The V and J genes are TRBV7-2 and TRBJ2-2; no DNA is available, so the TRBD2 call from TCRdb remains unchecked. This CDR3 has 17 residues. From germline, CDR1 is SGHTA and CDR2 FQGNSA. This chain's CDR3 is CASSAPQSGGDTGELFF.

V and J are TRBV6-5 and TRBJ2-2; the D call of TRBD2 rests on TCRdb alone, since no DNA is present to check it. CDR1 is MNHEY, CDR2 SVGAGI, per germline. The CDR3 runs 15 residues. The CDR3 sequence: CASSYSPTITGELFF.

This chain connects TRBV9 to TRBJ2-4; TCRdb proposes TRBD2, but this gene call is untestable without DNA. This CDR3 has 17 amino acids. Germline V gene data show CDR1 as SGDLS and CDR2 as YYNGEE. This CDR3 reads CASTPTGGAGGLGIQYF.

This chain connects TRBV7-2 to TRBJ1-6; there is no DNA to check the TCRdb D call of TRBD1. From germline, CDR1 is SGHTA and CDR2 FQGNSA. CDR3 size: 17 residues. CDR3 protein: CASNPGSAGPNNSPLHF.

The rearrangement uses TRBV9 and TRBJ2-2; TCRdb's D call of TRBD2 is untestable without DNA. The CDR3 length is 17 residues. CDR1 is SGDLS, CDR2 YYNGEE, per germline. The CDR3: CASSVRGGLANTGELFF.

This chain connects TRBV19 to TRBJ2-2; TCRdb reports TRBD1, a call that lacks DNA to check it against. This CDR3 has 16 residues. Germline-derived CDR1 and CDR2 are LNHDA and SQIVND (reference sequence). The CDR3 loop reads CASSGRDRGNTGELFF.

The chain employs TRBV20-1 and TRBJ1-4. This CDR3 comprises 11 residues. Looked up from germline, CDR1 is DFQATT and CDR2 is SNEGSKA (reference sequence). The CDR3 is CSGEGPEKLFF.

The V call is TRBV12-3 or TRBV12-4, the J call TRBJ1-2. CDR3 length equals 13 residues. The CDR3 protein is CASSSPANYGYTF.

V gene TRBV10-3 combines with J gene TRBJ2-7; the D gene TCRdb calls, TRBD1, cannot be checked with no DNA. The V gene's germline CDR1 is ENHRY and CDR2 SYGVKD. This CDR3 contains 16 residues. CDR3 region: CAFMRSRGRSSYEQYF.

V and J are TRBV30 and TRBJ1-5. There are 13 residues in the CDR3. Germline CDR1 and CDR2: GTSNPN and SVGIG (reference sequence). The CDR3 loop reads CAWSVLGSQPQHF.

The chain uses TRBV18 and TRBJ2-2; lacking DNA, the TRBD1 call made by TCRdb goes unchecked. This CDR3 comprises 12 residues. Per the germline V gene, CDR1 is KGHSH and CDR2 is LQKENI. The CDR3 reads CASSPGTGELFF.

The CDR3 loop is CASSLIFGTDSTDTQYF. V gene TRBV7-6 combines with J gene TRBJ2-3; the D call from TCRdb, TRBD1, cannot be confirmed without DNA. The CDR3 length is 17 residues. CDR1 is SGHVS and CDR2 is FNYEAQ in the germline V gene.